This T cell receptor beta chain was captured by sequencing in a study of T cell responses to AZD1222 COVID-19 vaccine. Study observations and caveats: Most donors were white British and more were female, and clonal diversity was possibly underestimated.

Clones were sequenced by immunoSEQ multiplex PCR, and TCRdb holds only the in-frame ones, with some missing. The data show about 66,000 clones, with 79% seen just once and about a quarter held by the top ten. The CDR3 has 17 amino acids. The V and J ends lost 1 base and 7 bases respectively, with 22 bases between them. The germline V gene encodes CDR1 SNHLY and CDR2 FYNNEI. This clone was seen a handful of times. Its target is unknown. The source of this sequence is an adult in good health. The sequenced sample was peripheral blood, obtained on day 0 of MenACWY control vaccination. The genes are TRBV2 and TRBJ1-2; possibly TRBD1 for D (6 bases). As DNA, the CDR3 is TGTGCCAGCAGTGAAGAAGGGGGGCACGAGTTTGGAGGTGGCTACACCTTC. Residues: CASSEEGGHEFGGGYTF.